This T cell receptor beta chain comes out of a study of long-term antiretroviral therapy in people with HIV. About the study: Collection dates of the earliest samples fall about a decade before the 2015 immediate-ART recommendation.

Study-level results: An increase in diversity followed ART, yet levels stayed below transplant donor controls.

Sequencing relied on immunoSEQ assay v3.0, run at survey level. The sequencing target was 40,000-50,000 T-cell genomes per sample. Sequencing was performed with immunoSEQ multiplex PCR; in TCRdb, only in-frame clones are kept and a portion is missing. The data show about 13,000 clones, over 75% seen once. CDR3 size: 13 residues. Looked up from germline, CDR1 is MNHNY and CDR2 is SVGAGI (reference sequence). The V and J ends lost 5 bases and 2 bases respectively, with 10 bases between them. As for this clone: The antigen is not known.

Here the sequenced sample was unsorted PBMCs, taken 1.3 years after starting antiretroviral therapy. The TCR was taken from a woman aged 18-29 years with HIV. The chain carries TRBV6-6 and TRBJ2-7; D call uncertain. CDR3 residues: CASSPAITYEQYF. The CDR3 coding sequence is TGTGCCAGCAGTCCCGCTATAACCTACGAGCAGTACTTC.